This T cell receptor (beta chain) emerged from a study of T cells in Graves' hyperthyroidism and ophthalmopathy. Trimming took 1 base from V and 1 from J, leaving 7 bases between them. CDR3 length: 14 residues. Germline CDR1 MNHNS, CDR2 SASEGT. The TCR beta CDR3 regions underwent amplification using RNA transcripts as the source. The study used the HTBI primer set for a first-round RT-PCR of the TCR CDR3. TCRdb passed the multiplex PCR reads through MiXCR, listing each CDR3 protein once. The top ten clones hold about 10% of a sample with under 800,000 distinct CDR3 sequences, 14% of them seen once. V is TRBV6-1 and J is TRBJ1-1; no clear D gene. What was sequenced was blood. The receptor was isolated from a woman between 18 and 29 years old with Graves' hyperthyroidism. The CDR3, as DNA: TGTGCCAGCAGTGAAGTTGTAGGGAACACTGAAGCTTTCTTT. Protein product: CASSEVVGNTEAFF.